The sequence of this T cell receptor (beta chain) was determined in a study of CD8 T cells in Susac syndrome. This CDR3 contains 16 residues. CDR1 LNHDA and CDR2 SQIVND come from the germline V gene (reference sequence). V shed 5 bases, J shed 5 bases, and the junction held 12 bases outside the gene matches. TCR beta sequencing covered blood CD8+ and CD4+ T cells. While CD8+ and CD4+ T cells were isolated negatively, TEMRA cells were enriched by FACS. It was with random hexamers that roughly 0.5 to 1 ug RNA was reverse transcribed. TCRdb re-called the immunoSEQ multiplex PCR reads through MiXCR, storing one row per CDR3 protein. The table shows approximately 160,000 distinct CDR3 sequences, with roughly nine tenths occurring only once.

This receptor was identified in a human donor in good health. J is TRBJ2-1 and V is TRBV19, with TRBD1 matching 7 bases. The sample consisted of CD4+ T cells from PBMCs. The CDR3 region is CASSAIGDRTNNEQFF. The CDR3 nucleotides are TGTGCCAGTAGTGCGATCGGGGACAGAACCAACAATGAGCAGTTCTTC. The variable domain in full, completed from reference TRBV19 and TRBJ2-1, reads DGGITQSPKYLFRKEGQNVTLSCEQNLNHDAMYWYRQDPGQGLRLIYYSQIVNDFQKGDIAEGYSVSREKKESFPLTVTSAQKNPTAFYLCASSAIGDRTNNEQFFGPGTRLTVL.